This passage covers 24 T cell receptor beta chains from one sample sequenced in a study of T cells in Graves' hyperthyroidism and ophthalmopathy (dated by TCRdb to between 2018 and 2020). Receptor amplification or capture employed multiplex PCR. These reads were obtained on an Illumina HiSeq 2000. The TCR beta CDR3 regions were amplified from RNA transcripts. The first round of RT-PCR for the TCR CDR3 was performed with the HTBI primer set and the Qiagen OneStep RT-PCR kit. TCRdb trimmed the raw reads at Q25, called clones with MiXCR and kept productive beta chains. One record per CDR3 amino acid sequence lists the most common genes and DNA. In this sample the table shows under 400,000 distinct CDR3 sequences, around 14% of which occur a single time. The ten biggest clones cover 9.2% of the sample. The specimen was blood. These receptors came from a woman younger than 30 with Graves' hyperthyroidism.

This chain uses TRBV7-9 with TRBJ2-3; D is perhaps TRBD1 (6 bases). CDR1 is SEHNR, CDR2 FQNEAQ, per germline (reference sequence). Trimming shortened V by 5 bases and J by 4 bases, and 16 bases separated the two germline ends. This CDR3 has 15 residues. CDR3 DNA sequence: TGTGCCAGCAGCCGATTAACAGGGAACCCAGATACGCAGTATTTT. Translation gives CASSRLTGNPDTQYF.

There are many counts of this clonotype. DNA for the CDR3: TGTGCCAGCAACGGGAAAAACATTCAGTACTTC. Residues: CASNGKNIQYF. The chain has TRBV6-1 and TRBJ2-4; D is undetermined. V dropped 7 bases and J dropped 4 bases, with 5 bases sitting between them. CDR3 length: 11 residues. Per germline, CDR1 MNHNS and CDR2 SASEGT.

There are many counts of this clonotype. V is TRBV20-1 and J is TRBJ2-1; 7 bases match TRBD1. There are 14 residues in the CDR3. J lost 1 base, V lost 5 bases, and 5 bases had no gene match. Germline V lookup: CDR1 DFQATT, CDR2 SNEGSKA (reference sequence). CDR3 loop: CSARRDRSYNEQFF. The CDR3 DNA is TGCAGTGCTCGCCGGGACAGATCCTACAATGAGCAGTTCTTC.

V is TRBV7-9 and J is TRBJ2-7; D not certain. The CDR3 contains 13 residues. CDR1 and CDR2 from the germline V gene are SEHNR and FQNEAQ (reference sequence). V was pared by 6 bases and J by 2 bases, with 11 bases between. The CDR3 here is CASSRTGTYEQYF. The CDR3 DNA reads TGTGCCAGCAGTCGGACCGGCACCTACGAGCAGTACTTC.

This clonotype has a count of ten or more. The DNA for the CDR3 is TGTGCCAGCAGTAATTACCTAGGGTCAGATACGCAGTATTTT. The encoded protein is CASSNYLGSDTQYF. The chain joins TRBV12-3 or TRBV12-4 to TRBJ2-3, with D uncertain. The length of the CDR3 is 14 residues. V was cut by 5 bases and J by 4 bases, with 13 bases left in between.

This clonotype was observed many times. CDR3: CASSGLAGTRDTQYF. The CDR3 DNA is TGTGCCAGCAGCGGACTAGCGGGAACAAGGGATACGCAGTATTTT. The chain joins TRBV14 to TRBJ2-3; 12 nucleotides match TRBD2. The V gene's germline CDR1 is SGHDN and CDR2 FVKESK. J was trimmed by 6 bases and V by 5 bases; bases with no gene match: 6. This CDR3 is 15 amino acids long.

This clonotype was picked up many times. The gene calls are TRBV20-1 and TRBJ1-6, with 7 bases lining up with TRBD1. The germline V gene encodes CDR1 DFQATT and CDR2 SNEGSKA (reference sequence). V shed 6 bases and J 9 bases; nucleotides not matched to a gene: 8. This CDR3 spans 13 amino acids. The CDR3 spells CSATRGQGSPLHF. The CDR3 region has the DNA TGCAGTGCCACGAGGGGGCAGGGTTCACCCCTCCACTTT.

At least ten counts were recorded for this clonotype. CDR3 nucleotide sequence: TGCAGTGCTTACTCCGGGACTAGCGCCGAAAACATTCAGTACTTC. Its translation: CSAYSGTSAENIQYF. The chain has TRBV20-1 and TRBJ2-4; 10 bases map to TRBD2. J gave up 5 bases and V 5 bases, and 9 bases lay outside the gene matches. In germline, CDR1 is DFQATT, CDR2 SNEGSKA (reference sequence). CDR3 length: 15 residues.

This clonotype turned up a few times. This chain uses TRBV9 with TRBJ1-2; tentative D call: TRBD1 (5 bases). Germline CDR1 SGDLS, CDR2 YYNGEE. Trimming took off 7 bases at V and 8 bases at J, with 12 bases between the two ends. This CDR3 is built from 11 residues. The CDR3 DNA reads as TGTGCCAGCGCGCAGGGTTGGGGCTACACCTTC. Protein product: CASAQGWGYTF.

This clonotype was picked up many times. CDR3 DNA: TGTGCCAGCAGCCCACAGGGGCGAGCCTACGAGCAGTACTTC. This codes for CASSPQGRAYEQYF. J is TRBJ2-7 and V is TRBV7-9; 7 bases map to TRBD1. Germline values: CDR1 SEHNR, CDR2 FQNEAQ (reference sequence). This CDR3 contains 14 residues. J was trimmed by 2 bases and V by 5 bases; bases with no gene match: 6. The whole variable domain, filled in from reference TRBV7-9 and TRBJ2-7, reads DTGVSQNPRHKITKRGQNVTFRCDPISEHNRLYWYRQTLGQGPEFLTYFQNEAQLEKSRLLSDRFSAERPKGSFSTLEIQRTEQGDSAMYLCASSPQGRAYEQYFGPGTRLTVT.

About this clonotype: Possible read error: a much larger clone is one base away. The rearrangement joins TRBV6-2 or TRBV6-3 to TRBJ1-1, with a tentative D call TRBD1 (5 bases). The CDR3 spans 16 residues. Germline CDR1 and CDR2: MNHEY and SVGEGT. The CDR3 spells CTSSSLRGRANTEAFF. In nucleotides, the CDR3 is TGTACCAGCAGTTCCCTCCGGGGGAGGGCGAACACTGAAGCTTTCTTT.

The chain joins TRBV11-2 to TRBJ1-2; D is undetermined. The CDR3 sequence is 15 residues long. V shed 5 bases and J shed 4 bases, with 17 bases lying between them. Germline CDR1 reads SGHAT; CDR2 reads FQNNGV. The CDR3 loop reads CASSQRTGSPYGYTF. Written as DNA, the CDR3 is TGTGCCAGCAGCCAACGTACCGGGAGCCCCTATGGCTACACCTTC.

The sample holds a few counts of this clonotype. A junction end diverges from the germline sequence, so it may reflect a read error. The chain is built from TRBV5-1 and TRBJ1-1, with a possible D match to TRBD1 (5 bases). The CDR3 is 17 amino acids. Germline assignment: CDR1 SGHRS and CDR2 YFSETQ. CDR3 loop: CARSLYGPGQLGAEAFF. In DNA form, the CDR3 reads TGCGCCCGCAGCTTGTACGGTCCGGGGCAGTTGGGGGCTGAAGCTTTCTTT.

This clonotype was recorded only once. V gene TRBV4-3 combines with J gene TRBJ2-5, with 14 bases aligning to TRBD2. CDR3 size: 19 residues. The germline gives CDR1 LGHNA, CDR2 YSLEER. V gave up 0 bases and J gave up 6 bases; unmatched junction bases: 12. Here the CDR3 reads CASSQEYRTSGRSLKTQYF. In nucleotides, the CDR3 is TGCGCCAGCAGCCAAGAGTATCGGACTAGCGGGAGGTCCCTGAAGACCCAGTACTTC.

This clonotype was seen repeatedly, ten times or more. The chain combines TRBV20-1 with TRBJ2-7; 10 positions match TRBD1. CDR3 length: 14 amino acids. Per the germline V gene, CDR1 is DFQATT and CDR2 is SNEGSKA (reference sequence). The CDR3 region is CSVWGQGSVNEQYF. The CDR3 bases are TGCAGCGTTTGGGGACAGGGGAGTGTTAACGAGCAGTACTTC.

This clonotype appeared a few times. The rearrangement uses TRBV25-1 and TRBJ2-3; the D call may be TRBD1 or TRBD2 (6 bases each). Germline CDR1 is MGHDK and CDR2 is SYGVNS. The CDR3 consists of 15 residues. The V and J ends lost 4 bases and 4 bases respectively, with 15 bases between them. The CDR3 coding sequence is TGTGCCAGCAGTGTGCCGGGGGCGGGCGCAGATACGCAGTATTTT. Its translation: CASSVPGAGADTQYF.

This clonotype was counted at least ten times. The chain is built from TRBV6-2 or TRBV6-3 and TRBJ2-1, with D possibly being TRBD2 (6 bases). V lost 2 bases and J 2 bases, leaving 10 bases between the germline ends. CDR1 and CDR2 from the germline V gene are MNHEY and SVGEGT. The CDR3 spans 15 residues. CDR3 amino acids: CASSYVDYPYNEQFF. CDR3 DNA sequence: TGTGCCAGCAGTTACGTGGACTACCCCTACAATGAGCAGTTCTTC.

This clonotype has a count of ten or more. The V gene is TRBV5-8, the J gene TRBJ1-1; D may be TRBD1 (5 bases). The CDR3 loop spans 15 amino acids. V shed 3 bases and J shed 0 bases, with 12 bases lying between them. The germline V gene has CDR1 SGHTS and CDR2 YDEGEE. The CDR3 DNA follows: TGTGCCAGCAGCTCCGATGTGACAGTGAACACTGAAGCTTTCTTT. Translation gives CASSSDVTVNTEAFF.

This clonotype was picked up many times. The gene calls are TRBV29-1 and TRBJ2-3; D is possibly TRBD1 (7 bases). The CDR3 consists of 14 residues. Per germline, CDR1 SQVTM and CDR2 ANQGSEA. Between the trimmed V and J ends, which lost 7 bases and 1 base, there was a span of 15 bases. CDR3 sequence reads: CSAGGGRGTDTQYF. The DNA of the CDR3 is TGCAGCGCTGGAGGGGGCAGGGGCACAGATACGCAGTATTTT.

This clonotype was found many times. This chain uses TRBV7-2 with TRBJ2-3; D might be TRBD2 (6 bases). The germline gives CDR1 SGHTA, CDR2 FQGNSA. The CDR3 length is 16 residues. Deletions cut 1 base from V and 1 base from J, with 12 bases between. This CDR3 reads CASSLGLVGGTDTQYF. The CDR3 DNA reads TGTGCCAGCAGCTTAGGACTAGTAGGAGGCACAGATACGCAGTATTTT.

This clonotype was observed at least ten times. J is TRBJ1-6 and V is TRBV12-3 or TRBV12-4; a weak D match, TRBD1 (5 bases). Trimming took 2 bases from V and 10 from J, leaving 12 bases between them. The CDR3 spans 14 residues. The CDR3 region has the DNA TGTGCCAGCAGTTTACACGGGGGTCGGTCACCCCTCCACTTT. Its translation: CASSLHGGRSPLHF.

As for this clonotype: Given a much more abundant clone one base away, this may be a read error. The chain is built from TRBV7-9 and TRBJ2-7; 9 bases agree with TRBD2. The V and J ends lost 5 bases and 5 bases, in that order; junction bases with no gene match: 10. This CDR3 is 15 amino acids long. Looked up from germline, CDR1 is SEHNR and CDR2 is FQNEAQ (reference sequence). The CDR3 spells CASSPRLAEDNEQYF. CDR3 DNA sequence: TGTGCCAGCAGCCCCCGACTAGCGGAAGATAACGAGCAGTACTTC.

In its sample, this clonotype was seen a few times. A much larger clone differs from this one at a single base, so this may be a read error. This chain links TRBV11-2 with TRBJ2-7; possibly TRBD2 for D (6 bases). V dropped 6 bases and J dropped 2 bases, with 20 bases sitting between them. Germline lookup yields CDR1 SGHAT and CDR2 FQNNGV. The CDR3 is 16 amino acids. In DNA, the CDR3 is TGTGCCAGCAGTTGGGGTCCGGCGGGAAGCACCTACGAGCAGTACTTC. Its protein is CASSWGPAGSTYEQYF.

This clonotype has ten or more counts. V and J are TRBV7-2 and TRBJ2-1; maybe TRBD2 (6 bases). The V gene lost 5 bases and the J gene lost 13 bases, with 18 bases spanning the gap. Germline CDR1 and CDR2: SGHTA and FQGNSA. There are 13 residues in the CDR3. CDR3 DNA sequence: TGTGCCAGCAGCGAGTTCTGGCGGGACCCACAGTTCTTC. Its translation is CASSEFWRDPQFF.